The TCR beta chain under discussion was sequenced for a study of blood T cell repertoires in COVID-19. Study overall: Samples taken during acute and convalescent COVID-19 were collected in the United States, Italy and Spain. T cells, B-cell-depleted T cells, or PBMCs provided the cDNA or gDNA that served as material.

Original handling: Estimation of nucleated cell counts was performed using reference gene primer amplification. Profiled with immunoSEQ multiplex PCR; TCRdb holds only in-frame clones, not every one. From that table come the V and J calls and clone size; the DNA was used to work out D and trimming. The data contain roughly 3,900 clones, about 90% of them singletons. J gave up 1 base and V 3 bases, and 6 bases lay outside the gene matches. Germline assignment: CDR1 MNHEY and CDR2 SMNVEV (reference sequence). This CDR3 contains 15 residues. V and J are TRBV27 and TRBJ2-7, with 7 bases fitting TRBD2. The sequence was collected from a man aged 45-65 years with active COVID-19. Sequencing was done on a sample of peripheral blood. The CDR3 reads CASSFLASGSYEQYF. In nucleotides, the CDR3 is TGTGCCAGCAGTTTCCTGGCTAGCGGATCCTACGAGCAGTACTTC.